This TCR beta chain was sequenced for a study of T cells in Graves' hyperthyroidism and ophthalmopathy. Findings of the study overall: The blood repertoire included most of the expanded thyroid clonotypes above 0.001.

With a duration under 2 months, the hyperthyroidism was newly diagnosed in patients aged 18 to 65. For the diagnoses, clinical symptoms, serum thyroxine and TRAb, thyroid ultrasound and orbital computed tomography were used. Amplified TCR beta CDR3 regions came from RNA transcripts. HTBI primers were used for first-round RT-PCR of the TCR CDR3. TCRdb processed the multiplex PCR reads anew with MiXCR; each CDR3 protein has one entry. The sample records about 560,000 distinct CDR3 sequences, over 15% being singletons. A word on this clonotype: What it binds is not known.

The CDR3 loop spans 13 amino acids. Germline loops: CDR1 DFQATT, CDR2 SNEGSKA (reference sequence). J is TRBJ2-3 and V is TRBV20-1, with D possibly TRBD2 on 5 matching bases. The source material was blood. This clonotype was obtained from a woman aged 18-29 years with Graves' hyperthyroidism. The CDR3 DNA sequence: TGCAGGGGTCGACTACCCCACACAGATACGCAGTATTTT. This sequence encodes CRGRLPHTDTQYF.